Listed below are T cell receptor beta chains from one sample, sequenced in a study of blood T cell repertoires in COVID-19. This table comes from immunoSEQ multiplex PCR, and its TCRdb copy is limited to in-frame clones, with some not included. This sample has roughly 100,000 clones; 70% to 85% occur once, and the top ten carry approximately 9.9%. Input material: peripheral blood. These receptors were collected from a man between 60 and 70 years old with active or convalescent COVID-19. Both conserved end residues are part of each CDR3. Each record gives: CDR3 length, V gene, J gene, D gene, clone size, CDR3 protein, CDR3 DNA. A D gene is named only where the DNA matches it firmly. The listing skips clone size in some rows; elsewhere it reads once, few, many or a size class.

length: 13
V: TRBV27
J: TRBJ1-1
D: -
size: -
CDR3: CASSERVNTEAFF
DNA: TGTGCCAGCAGTGAGAGGGTAAACACTGAAGCTTTCTTT

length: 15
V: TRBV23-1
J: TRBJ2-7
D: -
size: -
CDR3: CASSQSPETGYEQYF
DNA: TGCGCCAGCAGTCAATCGCCCGAGACGGGATACGAGCAGTACTTC

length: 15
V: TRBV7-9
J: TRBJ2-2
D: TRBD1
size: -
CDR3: CASSFRDRGTGELFF
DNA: TGTGCCAGCAGCTTCCGGGACAGGGGTACCGGGGAGCTGTTTTTT

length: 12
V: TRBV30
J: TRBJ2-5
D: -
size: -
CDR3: CAWSVGAQTQYF
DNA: TGTGCCTGGAGTGTAGGGGCCCAGACCCAGTACTTC

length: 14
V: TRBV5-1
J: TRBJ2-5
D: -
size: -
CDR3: CASNIRESQETQYF
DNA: TGCGCCAGCAACATTAGGGAGAGCCAAGAGACCCAGTACTTC

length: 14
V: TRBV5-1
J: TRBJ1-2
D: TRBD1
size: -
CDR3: CASRLQGADYGYTF
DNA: TGCGCCAGCCGCCTTCAGGGGGCGGACTATGGCTACACCTTC

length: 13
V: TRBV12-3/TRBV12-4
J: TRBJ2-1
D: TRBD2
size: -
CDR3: CASSPNSGTEQFF
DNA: TGTGCCAGCAGTCCCAATAGCGGGACTGAGCAGTTCTTC

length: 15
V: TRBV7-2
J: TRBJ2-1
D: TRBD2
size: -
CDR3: CASSSTSGQYNEQFF
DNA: TGTGCCAGCAGCTCGACTAGCGGCCAGTACAATGAGCAGTTCTTC

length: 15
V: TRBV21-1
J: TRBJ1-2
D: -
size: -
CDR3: CASSKPEGANYGYTF
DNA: TGTGCCAGCAGCAAACCCGAGGGGGCTAACTATGGCTACACCTTC

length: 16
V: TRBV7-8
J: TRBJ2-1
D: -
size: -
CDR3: CASSDLRDSTYNEQFF
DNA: TGTGCCAGCAGCGATCTCCGGGACTCTACCTACAATGAGCAGTTCTTC

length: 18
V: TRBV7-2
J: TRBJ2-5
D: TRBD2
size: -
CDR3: CASSTGTSGRRQGQTQYF
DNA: TGTGCCAGCAGCACTGGGACTAGCGGGAGGCGCCAAGGTCAGACCCAGTACTTC

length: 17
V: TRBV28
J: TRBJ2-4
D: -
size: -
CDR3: CASSLCRSGKAKNIQYF
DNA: TGTGCCAGCAGTTTATGTAGGTCAGGGAAGGCCAAAAACATTCAGTACTTC

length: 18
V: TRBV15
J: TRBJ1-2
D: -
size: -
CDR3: CATSRDRMENGLFYGYTF
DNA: TGTGCCACCAGCAGAGATCGCATGGAGAATGGGTTATTCTATGGCTACACCTTC

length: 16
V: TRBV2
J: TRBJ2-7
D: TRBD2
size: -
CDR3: CASSEYSLAVAYEQYF
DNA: TGTGCCAGCAGTGAATATTCACTAGCGGTTGCCTACGAGCAGTACTTC

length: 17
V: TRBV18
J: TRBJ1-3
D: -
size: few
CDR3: CASSPQRTTASGNTIYF
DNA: TGTGCCAGCTCACCACAAAGAACGACAGCCTCTGGAAACACCATATATTTT

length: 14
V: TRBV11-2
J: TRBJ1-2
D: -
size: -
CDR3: CASSLITGTDGYTF
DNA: TGTGCCAGCAGCTTAATCACAGGGACGGATGGCTACACCTTC

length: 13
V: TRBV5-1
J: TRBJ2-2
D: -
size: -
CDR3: CASSPSGTGELFF
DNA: TGCGCCAGCAGCCCCTCGGGCACCGGGGAGCTGTTTTTT

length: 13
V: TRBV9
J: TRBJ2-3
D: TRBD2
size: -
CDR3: CASSGGGTDTQYF
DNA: TGTGCCAGCAGCGGGGGGGGGACAGATACGCAGTATTTT

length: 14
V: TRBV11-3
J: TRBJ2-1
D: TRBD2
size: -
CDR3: CASSSPGLANEQFF
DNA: TGTGCCAGCAGCTCCCCGGGACTAGCCAATGAGCAGTTCTTC

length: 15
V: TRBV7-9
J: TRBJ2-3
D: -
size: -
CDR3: CASSPGQSSTDTQYF
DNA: TGTGCCAGCAGCCCCGGACAGTCTAGCACAGATACGCAGTATTTT

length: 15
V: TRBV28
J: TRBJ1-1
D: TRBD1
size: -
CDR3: CASSSSGGFGTEAFF
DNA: TGTGCCAGCAGTTCTTCAGGGGGCTTTGGCACTGAAGCTTTCTTT

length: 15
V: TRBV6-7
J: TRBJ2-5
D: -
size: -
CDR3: CASSYSIRVHETQYF
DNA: TGTGCCAGCAGTTACTCGATCAGGGTCCATGAGACCCAGTACTTC

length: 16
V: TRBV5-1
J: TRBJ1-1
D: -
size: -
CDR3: CASSLPLDRPNTEAFF
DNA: TGCGCCAGCAGCTTACCCTTAGACAGGCCAAACACTGAAGCTTTCTTT